The T cell receptor (beta chain) under discussion was sequenced for a study of cytomegalovirus exposure and HLA in healthy donors. Whole-study results and caveats: Highly shared variants forming one cluster were likely a sequencing artifact. At a 0.05 false discovery rate, a later analysis found over 15,000 TCR beta sequences to be associated with HLA alleles. Analysis was performed later, and it showed HLA-associated TCR beta chains to be more clonally expanded than equally common others.

Details on this clone: The antigen is unknown.

Per germline, CDR1 MNHEY and CDR2 SMNVEV (reference sequence). The V and J ends lost 2 bases and 3 bases respectively, with 11 bases between them. The CDR3 covers 14 residues. Researchers ran the PCR with 60 Vbeta and 13 Jbeta primers. The data were produced by immunoSEQ multiplex PCR, yet TCRdb's version contains in-frame clones alone and is incomplete. In the table there are about 130,000 clones, about three quarters of which are singletons. This chain uses TRBV27 with TRBJ2-7, with D unclear. This receptor was taken from a female donor in good health and CMV-seropositive. The specimen was PBMCs. The CDR3 here is CASSLSRNSYEQYF. The CDR3 region has the DNA TGTGCCAGCAGTTTAAGCAGGAACAGCTACGAGCAGTACTTC.